One sample yielded the 4 T cell receptor beta chains listed below, sequenced in a study of blood T cell repertoires in COVID-19 (dated by TCRdb to 2019 to 2021). Receptor libraries were prepared by the immunoSEQ multiplex PCR assay. TCRdb holds this immuneACCESS table with in-frame rearrangements only. Some clones are missing; in checked studies, unresolved V genes explain under half, and the rest has no known cause. Here the sample has tens of thousands of clones; approximately 85% occur a single time. In total, the top ten clones hold roughly 24% of the sample. Sequencing input: peripheral blood. Every receptor here comes from a human donor in a cohort sampled during active COVID-19.

This chain uses TRBV27 with TRBJ1-6, with 9 bases aligning to TRBD1. Germline CDR1 is MNHEY and CDR2 is SMNVEV (reference sequence). The CDR3 is made up of 16 amino acids. With 5 bases clipped from V and 12 bases from J, the junction kept 14 bases outside the gene matches. The CDR3: CASSPSGTGRLRPLHF. The CDR3, as DNA: TGTGCCAGCAGTCCATCGGGGACAGGGAGATTGCGACCCCTCCACTTT.

This clone appeared once. The rearrangement uses TRBV4-3 and TRBJ1-3; 8 bases are shared with TRBD1. J gave up 0 bases and V 3 bases, and 4 bases lay outside the gene matches. From germline, CDR1 is LGHNA and CDR2 YSLEER. The CDR3 loop spans 16 amino acids. The CDR3 here is CASSQRTGGSGNTIYF. The CDR3 coding sequence is TGCGCCAGCAGCCAGCGTACAGGGGGCTCTGGAAACACCATATATTTT.

This sequence joins TRBV9 and TRBJ2-2; 7 bases map to TRBD1. CDR1 is SGDLS, CDR2 YYNGEE, per germline. This CDR3 region has 16 residues. V shed 2 bases and J 2 bases; nucleotides not matched to a gene: 6. CDR3 nucleotides: TGTGCCAGCAGCGTTTGGGACAGCGGAAACACCGGGGAGCTGTTTTTT. It translates to CASSVWDSGNTGELFF.

This chain uses TRBV27 with TRBJ1-2; no clear D gene. This CDR3 has 14 amino acids. CDR1 and CDR2 (germline): MNHEY, SMNVEV (reference sequence). V was trimmed by 4 bases and J by 6 bases, leaving 15 bases between them. The CDR3 sequence is CASSSDRWGDGYTF. Here the CDR3 DNA reads TGTGCCAGCAGTTCCGACCGGTGGGGAGATGGCTACACCTTC.